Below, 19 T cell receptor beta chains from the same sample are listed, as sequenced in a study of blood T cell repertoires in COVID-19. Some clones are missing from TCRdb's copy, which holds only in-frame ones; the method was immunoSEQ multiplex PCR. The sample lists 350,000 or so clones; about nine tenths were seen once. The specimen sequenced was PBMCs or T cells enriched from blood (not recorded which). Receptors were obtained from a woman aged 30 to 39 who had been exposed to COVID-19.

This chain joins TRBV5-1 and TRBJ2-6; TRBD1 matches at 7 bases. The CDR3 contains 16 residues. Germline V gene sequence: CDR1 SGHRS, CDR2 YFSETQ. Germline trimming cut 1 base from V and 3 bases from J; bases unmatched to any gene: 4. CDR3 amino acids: CASSLLTGSGANVLTF. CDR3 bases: TGCGCCAGCAGCTTGTTGACAGGGAGTGGGGCCAACGTCCTGACTTTC. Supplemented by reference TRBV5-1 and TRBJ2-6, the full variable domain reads KAGVTQTPRYLIKTRGQQVTLSCSPISGHRSVSWYQQTPGQGLQFLFEYFSETQRNKGNFPGRFSGRQFSNSRSEMNVSTLELGDSALYLCASSLLTGSGANVLTFGAGSRLTVL.

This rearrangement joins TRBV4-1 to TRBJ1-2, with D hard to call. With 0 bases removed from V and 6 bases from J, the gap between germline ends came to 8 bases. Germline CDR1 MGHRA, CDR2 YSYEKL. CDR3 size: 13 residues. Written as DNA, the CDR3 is TGCGCCAGCAGCCAAGATCCCCAGGATGGCTACACCTTC. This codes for CASSQDPQDGYTF.

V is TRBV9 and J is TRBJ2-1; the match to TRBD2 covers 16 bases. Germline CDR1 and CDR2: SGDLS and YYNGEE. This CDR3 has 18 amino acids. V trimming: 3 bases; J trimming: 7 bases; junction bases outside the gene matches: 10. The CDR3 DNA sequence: TGTGCCAGCAGCGGGGGACTAGCGGGAGGGCCCGGAATAAATGAGCAGTTCTTC. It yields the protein CASSGGLAGGPGINEQFF. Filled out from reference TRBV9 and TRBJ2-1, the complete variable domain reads DSGVTQTPKHLITATGQRVTLRCSPRSGDLSVYWYQQSLDQGLQFLIQYYNGEERAKGNILERFSAQQFPDLHSELNLSSLELGDSALYFCASSGGLAGGPGINEQFFGPGTRLTVL.

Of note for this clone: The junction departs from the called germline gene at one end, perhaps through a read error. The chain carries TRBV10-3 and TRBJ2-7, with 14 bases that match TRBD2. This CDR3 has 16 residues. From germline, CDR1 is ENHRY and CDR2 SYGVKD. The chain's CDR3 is CAIRPRTSGGSSEQYF. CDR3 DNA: TGTGCCATCAGGCCAAGGACTAGCGGGGGGTCCTCCGAGCAGTACTTC.

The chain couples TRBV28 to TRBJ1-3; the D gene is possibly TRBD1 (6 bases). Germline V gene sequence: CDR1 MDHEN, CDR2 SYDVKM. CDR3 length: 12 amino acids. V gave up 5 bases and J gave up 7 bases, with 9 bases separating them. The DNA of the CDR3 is TGTGCCAGCAGTCAGGGGTGGAACACCATATATTTT. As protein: CASSQGWNTIYF.

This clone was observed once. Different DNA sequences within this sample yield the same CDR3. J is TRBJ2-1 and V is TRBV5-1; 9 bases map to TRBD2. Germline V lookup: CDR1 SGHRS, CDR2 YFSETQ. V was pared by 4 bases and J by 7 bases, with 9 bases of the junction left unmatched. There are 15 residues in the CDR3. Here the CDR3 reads CASSPPGLAVNEQFF. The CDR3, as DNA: TGCGCCAGCAGCCCTCCGGGACTAGCCGTGAATGAGCAGTTCTTC.

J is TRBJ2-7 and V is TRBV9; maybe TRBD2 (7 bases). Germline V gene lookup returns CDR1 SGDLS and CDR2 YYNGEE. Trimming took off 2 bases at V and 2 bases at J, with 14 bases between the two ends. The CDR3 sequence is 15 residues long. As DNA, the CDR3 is TGTGCCAGCAGCGTTGGGGCGGGGGCTACCTACGAGCAGTACTTC. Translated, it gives CASSVGAGATYEQYF.

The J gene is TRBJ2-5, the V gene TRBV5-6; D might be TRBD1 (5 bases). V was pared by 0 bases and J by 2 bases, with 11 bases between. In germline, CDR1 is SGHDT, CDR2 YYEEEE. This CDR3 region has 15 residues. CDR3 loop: CASSLGRVRQETQYF. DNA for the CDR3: TGTGCCAGCAGCTTGGGCAGGGTGCGGCAAGAGACCCAGTACTTC.

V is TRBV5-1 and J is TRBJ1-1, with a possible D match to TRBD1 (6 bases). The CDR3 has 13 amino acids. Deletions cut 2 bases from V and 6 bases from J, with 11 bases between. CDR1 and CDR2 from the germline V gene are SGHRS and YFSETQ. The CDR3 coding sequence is TGCGCCAGCAGCTTTAGTGGGGGCCCTGAAGCTTTCTTT. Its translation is CASSFSGGPEAFF.

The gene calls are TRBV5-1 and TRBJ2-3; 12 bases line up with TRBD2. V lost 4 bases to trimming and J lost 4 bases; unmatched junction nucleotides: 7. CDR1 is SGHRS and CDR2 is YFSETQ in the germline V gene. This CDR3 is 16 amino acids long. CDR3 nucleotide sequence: TGCGCCAGCAGCGGGAGGACTAGCGGGACCCCAGATACGCAGTATTTT. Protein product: CASSGRTSGTPDTQYF.

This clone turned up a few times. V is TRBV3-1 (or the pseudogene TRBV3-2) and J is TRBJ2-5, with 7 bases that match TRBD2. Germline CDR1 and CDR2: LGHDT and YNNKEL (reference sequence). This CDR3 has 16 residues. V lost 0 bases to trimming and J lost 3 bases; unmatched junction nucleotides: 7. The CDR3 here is CASSQDIASGKETQYF. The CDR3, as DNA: TGTGCCAGCAGCCAAGATATCGCTAGCGGAAAAGAGACCCAGTACTTC.

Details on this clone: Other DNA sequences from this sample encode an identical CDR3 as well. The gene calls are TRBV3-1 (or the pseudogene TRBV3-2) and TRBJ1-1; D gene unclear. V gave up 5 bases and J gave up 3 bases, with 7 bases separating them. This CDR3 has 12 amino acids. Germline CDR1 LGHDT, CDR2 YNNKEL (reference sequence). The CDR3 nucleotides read TGTGCCAGCAGCTTAAGAGACACTGAAGCTTTCTTT. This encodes CASSLRDTEAFF.

DNA for the CDR3: TGTGCCAGTAGCCTAGGGCTAGCGGCGAACCTTCAAGAGACCCAGTACTTC. It specifies CASSLGLAANLQETQYF. The chain carries TRBV19 and TRBJ2-5; TRBD2 matches at 7 bases. In germline, CDR1 is LNHDA, CDR2 SQIVND (reference sequence). This CDR3 is 17 amino acids long. V trimming: 6 bases; J trimming: 2 bases; junction bases outside the gene matches: 15.

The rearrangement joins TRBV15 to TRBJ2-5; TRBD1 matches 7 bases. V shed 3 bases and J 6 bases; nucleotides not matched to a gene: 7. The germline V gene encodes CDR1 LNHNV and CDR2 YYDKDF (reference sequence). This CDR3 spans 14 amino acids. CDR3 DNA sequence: TGTGCCACCAGCAGGTACGAGGGGGCGAAGACCCAGTACTTC. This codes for CATSRYEGAKTQYF.

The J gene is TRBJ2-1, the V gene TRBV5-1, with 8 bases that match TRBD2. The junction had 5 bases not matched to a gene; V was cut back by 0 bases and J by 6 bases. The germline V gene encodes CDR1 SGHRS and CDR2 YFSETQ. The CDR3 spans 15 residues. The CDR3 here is CASSLGGRSGNEQFF. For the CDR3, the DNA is TGCGCCAGCAGCTTGGGCGGGAGGTCGGGCAATGAGCAGTTCTTC. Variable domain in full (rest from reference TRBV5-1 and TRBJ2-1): KAGVTQTPRYLIKTRGQQVTLSCSPISGHRSVSWYQQTPGQGLQFLFEYFSETQRNKGNFPGRFSGRQFSNSRSEMNVSTLELGDSALYLCASSLGGRSGNEQFFGPGTRLTVL.

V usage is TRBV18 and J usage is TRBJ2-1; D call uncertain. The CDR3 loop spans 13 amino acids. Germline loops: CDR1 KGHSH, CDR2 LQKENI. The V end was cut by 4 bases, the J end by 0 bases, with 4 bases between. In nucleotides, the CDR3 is TGTGCCAGCTCACGGGCCTCCTACAATGAGCAGTTCTTC. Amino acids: CASSRASYNEQFF.

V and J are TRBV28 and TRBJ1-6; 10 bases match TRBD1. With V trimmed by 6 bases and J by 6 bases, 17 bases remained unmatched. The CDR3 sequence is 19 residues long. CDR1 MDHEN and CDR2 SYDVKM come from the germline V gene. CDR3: CASRLPGTGVKGINSPLHF. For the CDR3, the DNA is TGTGCCAGCAGACTGCCCGGGACAGGGGTAAAGGGTATTAATTCACCCCTCCACTTT. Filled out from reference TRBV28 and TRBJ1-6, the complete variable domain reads DVKVTQSSRYLVKRTGEKVFLECVQDMDHENMFWYRQDPGLGLRLIYFSYDVKMKEKGDIPEGYSVSREKKERFSLILESASTNQTSMYLCASRLPGTGVKGINSPLHFGNGTRLTVT.

The CDR3 DNA follows: TGTGCCAGCTCACCTACATCGGACAGCTCCTACGAGCAGTACTTC. Its translation: CASSPTSDSSYEQYF. V usage is TRBV18 and J usage is TRBJ2-7, with a tentative D call TRBD1 (6 bases). Germline V gives CDR1 KGHSH, CDR2 LQKENI. This CDR3 spans 15 amino acids. V was trimmed by 3 bases and J by 0 bases, leaving 12 bases between them.

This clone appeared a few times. In DNA form, the CDR3 reads TGTGCCAGCACTCCCCCTGGCGGGCAGTATTACGAGCAGTACTTC. Translated: CASTPPGGQYYEQYF. V usage is TRBV27 and J usage is TRBJ2-7; the D gene is possibly TRBD2 (5 bases). Between the trimmed V and J ends, which lost 7 bases and 4 bases, there was a span of 20 bases. The CDR3 is 15 amino acids. Germline values: CDR1 MNHEY, CDR2 SMNVEV (reference sequence).